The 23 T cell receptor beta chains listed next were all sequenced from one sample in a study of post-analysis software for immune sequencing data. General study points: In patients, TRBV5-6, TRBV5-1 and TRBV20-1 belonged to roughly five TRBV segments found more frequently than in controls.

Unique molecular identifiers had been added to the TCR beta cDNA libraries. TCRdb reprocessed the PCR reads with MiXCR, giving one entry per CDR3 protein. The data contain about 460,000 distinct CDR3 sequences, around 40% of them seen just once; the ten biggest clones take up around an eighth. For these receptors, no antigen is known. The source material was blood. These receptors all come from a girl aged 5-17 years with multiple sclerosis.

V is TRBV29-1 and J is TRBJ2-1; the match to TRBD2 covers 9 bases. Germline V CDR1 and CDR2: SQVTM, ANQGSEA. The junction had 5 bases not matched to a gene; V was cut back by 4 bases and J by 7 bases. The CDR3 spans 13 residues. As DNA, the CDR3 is TGCAGCGTTGTTGGCCTAGCGGGAAATGAGCAGTTCTTC. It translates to CSVVGLAGNEQFF.

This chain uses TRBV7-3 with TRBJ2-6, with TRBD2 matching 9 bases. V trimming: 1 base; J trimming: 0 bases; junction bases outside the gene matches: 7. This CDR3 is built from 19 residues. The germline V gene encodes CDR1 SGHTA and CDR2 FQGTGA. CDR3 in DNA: TGTGCCAGCAGCTTAAATTGGCGGGAGGGGAGCTCTGGGGCCAACGTCCTGACTTTC. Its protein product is CASSLNWREGSSGANVLTF.

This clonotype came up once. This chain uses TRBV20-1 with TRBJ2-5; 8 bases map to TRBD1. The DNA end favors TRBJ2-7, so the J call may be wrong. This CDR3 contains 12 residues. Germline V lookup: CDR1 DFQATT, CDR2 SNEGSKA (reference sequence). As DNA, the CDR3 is TGCAGTGCTAGAGCAGGGGGCATCGAGCAGTACTTC. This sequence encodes CSARAGGIEQYF.

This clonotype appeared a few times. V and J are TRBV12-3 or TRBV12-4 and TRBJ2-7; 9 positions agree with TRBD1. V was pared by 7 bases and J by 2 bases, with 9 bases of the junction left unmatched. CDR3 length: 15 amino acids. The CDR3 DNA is TGTGCCAGCACCGCACAGGGGGCCGAAACCTACGAGCAGTACTTC. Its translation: CASTAQGAETYEQYF.

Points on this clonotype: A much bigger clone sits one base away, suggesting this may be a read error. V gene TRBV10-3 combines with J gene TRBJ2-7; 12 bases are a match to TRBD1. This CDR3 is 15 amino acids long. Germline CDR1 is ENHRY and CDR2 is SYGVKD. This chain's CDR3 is CAVSDLGTGGNEQYF. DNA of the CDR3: TGTGCCGTCAGTGACCTTGGGACAGGGGGCAACGAGCAGTACTTC.

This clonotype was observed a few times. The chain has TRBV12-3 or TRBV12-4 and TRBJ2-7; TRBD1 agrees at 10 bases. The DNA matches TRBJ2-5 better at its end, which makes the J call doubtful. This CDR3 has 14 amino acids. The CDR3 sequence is CASTQTGGWETQYF. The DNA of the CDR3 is TGTGCCAGCACCCAGACAGGGGGCTGGGAGACCCAGTACTTC.

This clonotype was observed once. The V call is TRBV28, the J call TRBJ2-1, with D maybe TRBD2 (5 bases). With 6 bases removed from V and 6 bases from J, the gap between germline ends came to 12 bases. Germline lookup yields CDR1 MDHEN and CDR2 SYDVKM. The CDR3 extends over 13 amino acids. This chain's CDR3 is CASRYFGLNEQFF. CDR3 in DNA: TGTGCCAGCAGGTATTTCGGACTCAATGAGCAGTTCTTC.

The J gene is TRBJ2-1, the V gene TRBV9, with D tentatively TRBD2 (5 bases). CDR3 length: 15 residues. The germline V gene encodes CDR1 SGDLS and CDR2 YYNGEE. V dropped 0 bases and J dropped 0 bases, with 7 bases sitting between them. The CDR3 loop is CASSVVEDSYNEQFF. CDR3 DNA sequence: TGTGCCAGCAGCGTAGTGGAGGACTCCTACAATGAGCAGTTCTTC.

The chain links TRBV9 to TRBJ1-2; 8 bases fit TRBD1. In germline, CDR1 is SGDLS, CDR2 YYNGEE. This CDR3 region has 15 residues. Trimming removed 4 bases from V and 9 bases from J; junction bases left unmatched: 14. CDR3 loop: CASSLGQGLSRSYTF. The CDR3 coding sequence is TGTGCCAGCAGCCTCGGACAGGGCCTCTCTCGGAGCTACACCTTC.

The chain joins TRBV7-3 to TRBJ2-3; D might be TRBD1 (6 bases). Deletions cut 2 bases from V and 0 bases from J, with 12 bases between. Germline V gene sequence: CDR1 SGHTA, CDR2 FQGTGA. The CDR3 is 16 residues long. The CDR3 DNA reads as TGTGCCAGCAGCTTACTGGACAGACATAGCACAGATACGCAGTATTTT. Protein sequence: CASSLLDRHSTDTQYF. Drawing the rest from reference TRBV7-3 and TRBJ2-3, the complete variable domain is GAGVSQTPSNKVTEKGKYVELRCDPISGHTALYWYRQSLGQGPEFLIYFQGTGAADDSGLPNDRFFAVRPEGSVSTLKIQRTERGDSAVYLCASSLLDRHSTDTQYFGPGTRLTVL.

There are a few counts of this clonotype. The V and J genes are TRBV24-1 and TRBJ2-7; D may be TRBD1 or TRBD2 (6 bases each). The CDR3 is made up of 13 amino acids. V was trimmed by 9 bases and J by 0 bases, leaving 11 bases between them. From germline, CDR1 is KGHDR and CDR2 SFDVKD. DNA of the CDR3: TGTGCCACCGAGGGGGGCCGCTCCTACGAGCAGTACTTC. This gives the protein CATEGGRSYEQYF.

This CDR3 reads CASSLLKGVNEKLFF. As DNA, the CDR3 is TGTGCCAGCAGCCTTCTAAAGGGGGTTAATGAAAAACTGTTTTTT. V gene TRBV7-6 combines with J gene TRBJ1-4, with D possibly being TRBD1 (6 bases). The germline V and J ends were trimmed by 5 bases and 4 bases, with 14 bases remaining between them. This CDR3 contains 15 residues. Germline V CDR1 and CDR2: SGHVS, FNYEAQ.

The CDR3 coding sequence is TGCGCCAGCAGCCAAGAGGTGCCAGAGAACACCGGGGAGCTGTTTTTT. This gives the protein CASSQEVPENTGELFF. This rearrangement joins TRBV4-1 to TRBJ2-2; D not resolved. Germline V lookup: CDR1 MGHRA, CDR2 YSYEKL. Trimming pared 0 bases from V and 1 base from J, leaving 9 bases between. The CDR3 extends over 16 amino acids.

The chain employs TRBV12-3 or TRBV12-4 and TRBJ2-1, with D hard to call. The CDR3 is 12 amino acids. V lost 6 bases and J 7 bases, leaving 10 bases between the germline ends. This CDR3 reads CASRTERNEQFF. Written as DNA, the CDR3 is TGTGCCAGCAGAACGGAACGGAATGAGCAGTTCTTC.

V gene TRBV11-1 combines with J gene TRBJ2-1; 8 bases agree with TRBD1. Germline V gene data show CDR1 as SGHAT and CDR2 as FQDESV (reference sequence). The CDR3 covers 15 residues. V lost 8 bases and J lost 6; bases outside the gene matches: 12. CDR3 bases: TGTGCCAGCGGCCTGGACAGGGAACTCACCAATGAGCAGTTCTTC. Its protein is CASGLDRELTNEQFF. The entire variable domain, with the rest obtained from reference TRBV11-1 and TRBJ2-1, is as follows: EAEVAQSPRYKITEKSQAVAFWCDPISGHATLYWYRQILGQGPELLVQFQDESVVDDSQLPKDRFSAERLKGVDSTLKIQPAELGDSAMYLCASGLDRELTNEQFFGPGTRLTVL.

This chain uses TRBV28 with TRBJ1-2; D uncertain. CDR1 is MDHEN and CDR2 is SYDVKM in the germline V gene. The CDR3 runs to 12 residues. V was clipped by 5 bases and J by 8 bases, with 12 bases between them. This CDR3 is CASSPRGGGYTF. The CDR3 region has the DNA TGTGCCAGCAGTCCCCGGGGTGGCGGCTACACCTTC.

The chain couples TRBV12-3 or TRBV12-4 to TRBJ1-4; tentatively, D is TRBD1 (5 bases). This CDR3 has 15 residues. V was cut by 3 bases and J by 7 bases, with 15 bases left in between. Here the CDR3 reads CASSFQRARGEKLFF. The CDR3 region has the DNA TGTGCCAGCAGTTTCCAGAGGGCAAGGGGTGAAAAACTGTTTTTT.

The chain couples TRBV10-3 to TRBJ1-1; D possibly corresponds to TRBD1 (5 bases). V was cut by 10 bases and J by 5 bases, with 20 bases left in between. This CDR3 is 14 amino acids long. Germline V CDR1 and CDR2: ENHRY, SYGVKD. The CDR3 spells CASREGFLGTEAFF. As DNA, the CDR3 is TGTGCCAGCAGGGAGGGCTTCCTGGGGACTGAAGCTTTCTTT.

CDR3 nucleotides: TGCAGTGCTAGAGCAGGGGAGGCGGGAGAAGTCTACAATGAGCAGTTCTTC. Translation gives CSARAGEAGEVYNEQFF. The V call is TRBV20-1, the J call TRBJ2-1; D possibly corresponds to TRBD2 (7 bases). Germline V CDR1 and CDR2: DFQATT, SNEGSKA (reference sequence). The V end was cut by 1 base, the J end by 3 bases, with 19 bases between. This CDR3 is 17 amino acids long.

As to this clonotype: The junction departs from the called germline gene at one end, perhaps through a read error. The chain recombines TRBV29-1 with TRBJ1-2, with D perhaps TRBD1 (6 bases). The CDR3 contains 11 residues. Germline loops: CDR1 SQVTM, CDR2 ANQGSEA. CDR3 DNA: TGCAGTATGCGGGCAGGGGATGGCTGCACCTTC. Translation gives CSMRAGDGCTF.

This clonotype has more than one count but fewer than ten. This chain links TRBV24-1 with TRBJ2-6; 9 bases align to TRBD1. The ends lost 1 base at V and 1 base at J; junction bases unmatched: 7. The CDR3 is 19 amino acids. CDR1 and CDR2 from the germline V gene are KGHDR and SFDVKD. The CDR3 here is CATSDFWDRDSSGANVLTF. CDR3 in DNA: TGTGCCACCAGTGATTTCTGGGACAGGGACTCTTCTGGGGCCAACGTCCTGACTTTC.

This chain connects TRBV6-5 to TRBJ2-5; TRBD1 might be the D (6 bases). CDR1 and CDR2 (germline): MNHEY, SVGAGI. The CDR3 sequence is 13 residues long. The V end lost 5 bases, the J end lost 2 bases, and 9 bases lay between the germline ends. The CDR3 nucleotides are TGTGCCAGCAGTCCAGGGGATCAAGAGACCCAGTACTTC. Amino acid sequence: CASSPGDQETQYF.

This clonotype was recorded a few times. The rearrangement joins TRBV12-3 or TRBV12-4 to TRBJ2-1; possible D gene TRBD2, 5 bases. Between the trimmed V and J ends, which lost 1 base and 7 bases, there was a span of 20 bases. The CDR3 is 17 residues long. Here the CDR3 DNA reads TGTGCCAGCAGTTTAGGAGGCGAGGCAGCGCGGAGGAATGAGCAGTTCTTC. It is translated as CASSLGGEAARRNEQFF.